This note documents a single T cell receptor (beta chain) sequence. Measured with immunoSEQ multiplex PCR; TCRdb has only the in-frame clones, and not every one. The sample includes under 70,000 clones, more than 75% seen only once; the top ten take approximately 6%. The record originates from a study of blood T cell repertoires in COVID-19. CDR3 length equals 11 residues. Trimming cost V 8 bases and J 6 bases; bases outside gene matches: 1. Germline lookup yields CDR1 SNHLY and CDR2 FYNNEI. This clonotype was sampled from a woman in her sixties or seventies with COVID-19, enrolled during active disease. The chain links TRBV2 to TRBJ2-4; 7 nucleotides align to TRBD2. The sequenced sample consisted of peripheral blood. The CDR3 here is CASSGGNIQYF. CDR3 DNA: TGTGCCAGCTCGGGGGGAAACATTCAGTACTTC. Using reference TRBV2 and TRBJ2-4 for the parts outside the CDR3, the full variable domain is EPEVTQTPSHQVTQMGQEVILRCVPISNHLYFYWYRQILGQKVEFLVSFYNNEISEKSEIFDDQFSVERPDGSNFTLKIRSTKLEDSAMYFCASSGGNIQYFGAGTRLSVL.